This entry lists 3 T cell receptor beta chains sequenced from one sample in a study of identical twins. TCRdb used MiXCR to reprocess the 5' RACE reads, holding one entry per CDR3 protein. The profile shows approximately 220,000 distinct CDR3 sequences, around 6.9% of them singletons. These data were also filed under a second study, of yellow fever vaccine responses in identical twins.

The sample taken for sequencing was memory (CD45RO+) T cells sorted from blood. The receptors were sampled from a woman between 18 and 30 years old in good health.

In this sample, this clonotype turned up many times. The J gene is TRBJ2-2, the V gene TRBV6-1; D not resolved. CDR1 is MNHNS, CDR2 SASEGT, per germline. The CDR3 loop spans 14 amino acids. The V gene lost 0 bases and the J gene lost 3 bases, with 5 bases spanning the gap. For the CDR3, the DNA is TGTGCCAGCAGTGAAGCCGCGGACACCGGGGAGCTGTTTTTT. This gives the protein CASSEAADTGELFF.

The chain has TRBV5-1 and TRBJ2-3; no definite D call. The V end lost 0 bases, the J end lost 3 bases, and 8 bases lay between the germline ends. Germline lookup yields CDR1 SGHRS and CDR2 YFSETQ. The CDR3 has 14 amino acids. This CDR3 is CASSLVLDTDTQYF. CDR3 sequence (DNA): TGCGCCAGCAGCTTGGTATTAGATACAGATACGCAGTATTTT.

This clonotype was found a few times. The CDR3 loop is CASSPWGGSQPQHF. The CDR3 nucleotides read TGTGCCAGCAGCCCCTGGGGGGGCAGTCAGCCCCAGCATTTT. This rearrangement joins TRBV3-1 to TRBJ1-5; a possible D gene is TRBD1 (6 bases). The V gene lost 4 bases and the J gene lost 6 bases, with 13 bases spanning the gap. The germline CDR1 and CDR2 sequences are LGHDT and YNNKEL (reference sequence). The CDR3 runs to 14 residues.